This T cell receptor (beta chain) comes out of a study of T cell responses to AZD1222 COVID-19 vaccine. Overall study results and limits: Clonal diversity was possibly underestimated; the donors were predominantly white British and more often female.

Trimming left V 7 bases short and J 8 bases short, with 20 bases between. CDR3 length: 14 amino acids. Points on this clone: The antigen remains undetermined.

Clones were sequenced by immunoSEQ multiplex PCR, and TCRdb holds only the in-frame ones, with some missing. The repertoire holds roughly 78,000 clones, with roughly 82% as singletons. The sequence came from an adult in good health. The sample in question was peripheral blood, obtained on day 0 of AZD1222 vaccination. The V and J genes are TRBV23-1 and TRBJ1-2; D ambiguous. TRBV23-1 is designated an ORF whose function remains uncertain. CDR3 loop: CASTRAHQAFGYTF. CDR3 DNA sequence: TGCGCCAGCACGAGGGCCCACCAGGCCTTCGGCTACACCTTC.